This passage covers 22 T cell receptor beta chains from one sample sequenced in a study of siplizumab effects on memory and regulatory T cells. Data came from immunoSEQ multiplex PCR; TCRdb stores just in-frame clones and leaves some out. The data show about 82,000 clones, about 91% seen once. The sample was Tregs sorted from blood. The receptors originated from a human donor in good health.

This chain joins TRBV6-1 and TRBJ2-7; 8 positions match TRBD2. There are 15 residues in the CDR3. J was trimmed by 0 bases and V by 7 bases; bases with no gene match: 8. Looked up from germline, CDR1 is MNHNS and CDR2 is SASEGT. The CDR3 nucleotides are TGTGCCAGCAAAACGGGGGGGCTATTCTCCTACGAGCAGTACTTC. This gives the protein CASKTGGLFSYEQYF.

The chain is built from TRBV7-2 and TRBJ2-6; D not certain. V lost 1 base, J lost 9 bases, and 7 bases lay in between. The CDR3 sequence is 13 residues long. Germline V gene data show CDR1 as SGHTA and CDR2 as FQGNSA. In DNA form, the CDR3 reads TGTGCCAGCAGCTTAGGGCAGGACAACGTCCTGACTTTC. Protein product: CASSLGQDNVLTF.

This chain connects TRBV18 to TRBJ2-1; no reliable D call. CDR3 size: 13 residues. The germline V gene encodes CDR1 KGHSH and CDR2 LQKENI. Trimming took off 6 bases at V and 4 bases at J, with 10 bases between the two ends. CDR3 sequence reads: CASSPRTYNEQFF. CDR3 in DNA: TGTGCCAGCTCCCCAAGAACGTACAATGAGCAGTTCTTC.

This clone occurred once. The rearrangement uses TRBV29-1 and TRBJ1-2; perhaps TRBD1 as D (5 bases). Deletions cut 0 bases from V and 7 bases from J, with 9 bases between. The CDR3 loop spans 12 amino acids. Germline CDR1 is SQVTM and CDR2 is ANQGSEA. The CDR3 region is CSVEDRVAGYTF. As DNA, the CDR3 is TGCAGCGTTGAAGACAGGGTAGCTGGCTACACCTTC.

V usage is TRBV12-2 and J usage is TRBJ2-3; the tabulated D call, TRBD2, remains unverified against the DNA. TRBV12-2 has pseudogene status. CDR3 length: 13 residues. The CDR3 region is CASRLAVTDTQYF. The CDR3 DNA reads TGTGCAAGTCGCTTAGCCGTCACAGATACGCAGTATTTT.

The rearrangement links TRBV2 to TRBJ1-2; 9 bases agree with TRBD1. The ends lost 4 bases at V and 4 bases at J; junction bases unmatched: 19. This CDR3 has 19 amino acids. Per germline, CDR1 SNHLY and CDR2 FYNNEI. CDR3 sequence: CASSGLEGQGLRASYGYTF. The CDR3 nucleotides are TGTGCCAGCAGTGGCCTGGAAGGACAGGGGTTAAGGGCCTCCTATGGCTACACCTTC.

The V gene is TRBV7-9, the J gene TRBJ2-6; D is unclear. The CDR3 consists of 15 residues. V was pared by 3 bases and J by 0 bases, with 6 bases between. CDR1 is SEHNR, CDR2 FQNEAQ, per germline (reference sequence). In DNA form, the CDR3 reads TGTGCCAGCAGCTTTTCCCTCTCTGGGGCCAACGTCCTGACTTTC. As protein: CASSFSLSGANVLTF.

This clone was detected only once. The chain employs TRBV18 and TRBJ2-3, with 12 bases identical to TRBD1. Trimming cost V 6 bases and J 5 bases; bases outside gene matches: 6. From germline, CDR1 is KGHSH and CDR2 LQKENI. CDR3 length equals 15 residues. CDR3 protein: CASSQGQGAVDTQYF. The CDR3 coding sequence is TGTGCCAGCTCTCAGGGACAGGGGGCTGTAGATACGCAGTATTTT.

V is TRBV2 and J is TRBJ2-1; 10 nucleotides match TRBD2. The CDR3 totals 16 residues. V was pared by 6 bases and J by 7 bases, with 12 bases of the junction left unmatched. Germline V lookup: CDR1 SNHLY, CDR2 FYNNEI. DNA for the CDR3: TGTGCCAGCAGGATAGCGGGGGGCTTCTCCGGAAATGAGCAGTTCTTC. Amino acids: CASRIAGGFSGNEQFF. Full variable domain (outside the CDR3, taken from reference TRBV2 and TRBJ2-1): EPEVTQTPSHQVTQMGQEVILRCVPISNHLYFYWYRQILGQKVEFLVSFYNNEISEKSEIFDDQFSVERPDGSNFTLKIRSTKLEDSAMYFCASRIAGGFSGNEQFFGPGTRLTVL.

This clone was seen once. The V and J genes are TRBV6-1 and TRBJ1-5, with 8 bases aligning to TRBD1. Germline-derived CDR1 and CDR2 are MNHNS and SASEGT. V lost 2 bases to trimming and J lost 3 bases; unmatched junction nucleotides: 6. The CDR3 is made up of 16 amino acids. This chain's CDR3 is CASSEQGAFVNQPQHF. Written as DNA, the CDR3 is TGTGCCAGCAGTGAACAGGGGGCGTTTGTCAATCAGCCCCAGCATTTT.

This chain joins TRBV19 and TRBJ1-3, with TRBD1 as a possible D gene (6 bases). Per germline, CDR1 LNHDA and CDR2 SQIVND (reference sequence). The CDR3 spans 13 residues. Trimming cost V 6 bases and J 4 bases, with 10 bases left between them. In DNA form, the CDR3 reads TGTGCCAGTAGAAGGACAGACGGAAACACCATATATTTT. Amino acids: CASRRTDGNTIYF.

Notes on this clone: At one boundary the junction diverges from the germline segment, which might be a read error. The chain combines TRBV6-5 with TRBJ2-7; 12 bases are a match to TRBD2. The germline V gene has CDR1 MNHEY and CDR2 SVGAGI. The CDR3 consists of 14 residues. The CDR3 DNA reads TGTGCCAGCAGTTACTCGGGTACTAGCGGGGGGACCTTTTTC. As protein: CASSYSGTSGGTFF.

The chain recombines TRBV7-9 with TRBJ2-4; D is ambiguous. This CDR3 has 13 residues. In germline, CDR1 is SEHNR, CDR2 FQNEAQ (reference sequence). Between the trimmed V and J ends, which lost 1 base and 6 bases, there was a span of 7 bases. The CDR3 spells CASSLGIGNIQYF. Written as DNA, the CDR3 is TGTGCCAGCAGCTTAGGTATTGGAAACATTCAGTACTTC.

V is TRBV7-9 and J is TRBJ2-5; D is undetermined. Germline CDR1 reads SEHNR; CDR2 reads FQNEAQ (reference sequence). V shed 6 bases and J shed 7 bases, with 9 bases lying between them. The CDR3 contains 11 residues. The CDR3 DNA sequence: TGTGCCAGCAGTACAACGGGGACCCAGTACTTC. Translation gives CASSTTGTQYF.

This sequence joins TRBV28 and TRBJ1-4, with 8 bases fitting TRBD1. With V trimmed by 11 bases and J by 1 base, 9 bases remained unmatched. The CDR3 sequence is 15 residues long. Germline CDR1 MDHEN, CDR2 SYDVKM. CDR3 sequence reads: CAAGRGQLTNEKLFF. The CDR3 DNA sequence: TGTGCCGCGGGCAGGGGGCAATTAACTAATGAAAAACTGTTTTTT.

The chain uses TRBV27 and TRBJ2-1; no firm D call. Germline V gives CDR1 MNHEY, CDR2 SMNVEV (reference sequence). Trimming shortened V by 6 bases and J by 6 bases, and 12 bases separated the two germline ends. The CDR3 length is 13 residues. CDR3 sequence: CASRPRWGNEQFF. In DNA, the CDR3 is TGTGCCAGCAGGCCGAGATGGGGCAATGAGCAGTTCTTC.

V is TRBV25-1 and J is TRBJ1-3; D call uncertain. V lost 5 bases and J 0 bases, leaving 8 bases between the germline ends. CDR1 MGHDK and CDR2 SYGVNS come from the germline V gene. The CDR3 sequence is 14 residues long. The CDR3 loop is CASSFPGSGNTIYF. Written as DNA, the CDR3 is TGTGCCAGCAGTTTCCCGGGCTCTGGAAACACCATATATTTT.

The chain couples TRBV6-1 to TRBJ2-3; TRBD2 aligns across 11 bases. This CDR3 is 14 amino acids long. From germline, CDR1 is MNHNS and CDR2 SASEGT. CDR3 nucleotides: TGTGGATTAGCGGGGGGGCGCCCAGGCGATACGCAGTATTTT. Protein product: CGLAGGRPGDTQYF.

The CDR3 protein is CASSRDRAYEQYF. The CDR3 DNA reads as TGCGCCAGCAGCCGGGACAGAGCCTACGAGCAGTACTTC. J is TRBJ2-7 and V is TRBV5-1; 7 bases map to TRBD1. Germline V gene sequence: CDR1 SGHRS, CDR2 YFSETQ. The CDR3 contains 13 residues. The trim removed 4 bases at V and 2 bases at J, leaving 3 bases unmatched.

This clone was counted a single time. The rearrangement uses TRBV11-2 and TRBJ2-7, with D perhaps matching TRBD1 (5 bases). Germline V gene lookup returns CDR1 SGHAT and CDR2 FQNNGV. Trimming shortened V by 5 bases and J by 2 bases, and 13 bases separated the two germline ends. There are 14 residues in the CDR3. CDR3 nucleotides: TGTGCCAGCAGCGGCCAGGGTGCCCCCTACGAGCAGTACTTC. Amino acid sequence: CASSGQGAPYEQYF.

The chain joins TRBV2 to TRBJ1-2, with D maybe TRBD1 (5 bases). This CDR3 comprises 13 residues. V dropped 8 bases and J dropped 8 bases, with 18 bases sitting between them. From germline, CDR1 is SNHLY and CDR2 FYNNEI. The CDR3 coding sequence is TGTGCCAGCCGAAAAGAGGGGATGCAGGGCTACACCTTC. This sequence encodes CASRKEGMQGYTF.

The chain recombines TRBV25-1 with TRBJ2-2; a weak D match, TRBD2 (5 bases). Germline V gene lookup returns CDR1 MGHDK and CDR2 SYGVNS. The CDR3 loop spans 15 amino acids. V was shortened by 2 bases and J by 8 bases, with 15 bases between the two germline ends. The CDR3 region has the DNA TGTGCCAGCAGTGAAAGGGCTAGCCATAGTGGGGAGCTGTTTTTT. This encodes CASSERASHSGELFF.